This TCR beta chain was sequenced for a study of cytomegalovirus exposure and HLA in healthy donors. Overall study results and limits: On later analysis, the bulk of CMV-associated TCR beta chains appeared to be HLA-restricted.

This clone appeared a few times. What it recognizes is unknown. PCR primers comprised 60 Vbeta and 13 Jbeta primers. Sequencing used immunoSEQ multiplex PCR; TCRdb keeps in-frame clones, though not all of them. The sample records roughly 100,000 clones, approximately 16% being singletons. This CDR3 has 15 residues. Trimming removed 6 bases at V and 1 base at J, with 13 bases between. Germline values: CDR1 SGHTA, CDR2 FQGNSA. The clonotype was recovered from a female donor in good health and CMV-seronegative. Sequenced sample: PBMCs. The chain recombines TRBV7-2 with TRBJ2-1, with TRBD1 as a possible D gene (5 bases). CDR3 nucleotide sequence: TGTGCCAGCAGTTTTGTGGGGCCTTCCTACAATGAGCAGTTCTTC. This codes for CASSFVGPSYNEQFF.